Listed below are T cell receptor beta chains from one sample, sequenced in a study of cytomegalovirus exposure and HLA in healthy donors. Repertoires were generated with immunoSEQ multiplex PCR, while TCRdb's copy carries only in-frame clones and drops some. The sample consists of about 140,000 clones, roughly 82% of them appearing once. The specimen sequenced was PBMCs. The receptors shown here come from a male donor in good health and CMV-seronegative. The CDR3 runs from the conserved cysteine through the conserved F or W. A D gene is named only where the DNA matches it firmly. A row's size may be missing; if present it is once, few, many or a size class.

J	size	V	D	CDR3	DNA
TRBJ2-4	NA	TRBV9	TRBD2	CASSEGTSGWGKNIQYF	TGTGCCAGCAGCGAAGGGACTAGCGGGTGGGGCAAAAACATTCAGTACTTC
TRBJ2-3	few	TRBV6-1	TRBD2	CASSELSGGADTQYF	TGTGCCAGCAGTGAATTGAGCGGGGGGGCAGATACGCAGTATTTT
TRBJ2-1	NA	TRBV28	NA	CATNRIRTGNEQFF	TGTGCCACCAACAGGATCCGTACGGGCAATGAGCAGTTCTTC
TRBJ1-1	NA	TRBV23-1	NA	CASSQSSLDGDTEAFF	TGCGCCAGCAGTCAATCGAGCCTCGACGGGGACACTGAAGCTTTCTTT
TRBJ2-3	NA	TRBV28	NA	CASSRFTDTQYF	TGTGCCAGCAGTCGGTTCACAGATACGCAGTATTTT
TRBJ1-2	NA	TRBV18	NA	CASSPLALLERHGYTF	TGTGCCAGCTCACCACTAGCCCTGTTAGAGAGACATGGCTACACCTTC
TRBJ2-2	NA	TRBV25-1	NA	CASSEYRPGTGELFF	TGTGCCAGCAGTGAATATCGTCCGGGCACCGGGGAGCTGTTTTTT
TRBJ2-1	NA	TRBV7-9	NA	CASSPVSEQFF	TGTGCCAGCAGCCCTGTCAGTGAGCAGTTCTTC
TRBJ2-5	NA	TRBV7-9	NA	CASSLRRGSRGETQYF	TGTGCCAGCAGCTTGCGCCGCGGGTCCCGGGGGGAGACCCAGTACTTC
TRBJ1-2	NA	TRBV5-4	NA	CASSPDPAPGNYGYTF	TGTGCCAGCAGCCCGGACCCCGCTCCGGGAAACTATGGCTACACCTTC
TRBJ2-7	NA	TRBV27	TRBD1	CASSPGTAYSYEQYF	TGTGCCAGCAGCCCCGGGACAGCCTACTCCTACGAGCAGTACTTC
TRBJ1-3	NA	TRBV4-1	NA	CASSQGVSSGNTIYF	TGCGCCAGCAGCCAGGGAGTAAGCTCTGGAAACACCATATATTTT
TRBJ2-7	few	TRBV6-6	TRBD1	CASSARGSSYEQYF	TGTGCCAGCAGTGCCAGGGGGTCCTCCTACGAGCAGTACTTC
TRBJ2-7	NA	TRBV27	TRBD1	CASSTGGTYEQYF	TGTGCCAGCAGCACAGGGGGCACCTACGAGCAGTACTTC
TRBJ2-5	NA	TRBV7-3	TRBD1	CASSQGQGGQETQYF	TGTGCCAGCAGCCAAGGACAGGGAGGCCAAGAGACCCAGTACTTC
TRBJ1-4	NA	TRBV27	NA	CASSLGPMEKLFF	TGTGCCAGCAGTTTAGGCCCAATGGAAAAACTGTTTTTT
TRBJ1-1	NA	TRBV5-1	NA	CASSFEAPNTEAFF	TGCGCCAGCAGCTTTGAAGCCCCGAACACTGAAGCTTTCTTT
TRBJ2-3	NA	TRBV6-5	NA	CASRAAASGTDTQYF	TGTGCCAGCAGGGCAGCGGCGTCAGGCACAGATACGCAGTATTTT
TRBJ1-2	NA	TRBV7-9	TRBD1	CSSSNTQPWTGGSGYTF	TGTTCCAGCAGCAACACCCAACCTTGGACAGGGGGAAGTGGCTACACCTTC
TRBJ1-1	NA	TRBV4-2	NA	CASSQVVRDTEAFF	TGTGCCAGCAGCCAAGTGGTCAGGGACACTGAAGCTTTCTTT
TRBJ2-1	NA	TRBV18	NA	CASSPFGQSYNEQFF	TGTGCCAGCTCACCGTTCGGACAGTCCTACAATGAGCAGTTCTTC
TRBJ1-3	NA	TRBV6-5	NA	CASSHRADGGNTIYF	TGTGCCAGCAGTCACAGGGCTGATGGTGGAAACACCATATATTTT